The rows below give T cell receptor beta chains drawn from one sample of a study of T cell repertoires in aging, cancer and after chemotherapy. A single record per CDR3 protein comes from TCRdb applying MiXCR to the multiplex PCR reads. This sample has around 13,000 distinct CDR3 sequences; roughly 36% occur once, and the top ten carry 6.6%. The specimen was blood. The receptors here all came from a human donor in good health. The donor label of this sample is uncertain. CDR3s include the opening cysteine and the closing phenylalanine or tryptophan. A D gene is named only where the DNA matches it firmly. Clone size appears in some rows only: once, few, many, or a class for an expanded clone.

CDR3 protein: CASSLVGGGNSPLHF; CDR3 DNA: TGTGCCAGCAGCTTAGTTGGAGGAGGTAATTCACCCCTCCACTTT; J gene: TRBJ1-6; D gene: NA; clone size: NA; V gene: TRBV7-6
CDR3 protein: CASSFGDINQPQHF; CDR3 DNA: TGTGCCAGCAGTTTTGGGGACATCAATCAGCCCCAGCATTTT; J gene: TRBJ1-5; D gene: NA; clone size: NA; V gene: TRBV27
CDR3 protein: CASSIDAEQYF; CDR3 DNA: TGTGCCAGTAGTATCGATGCAGAGCAGTACTTC; J gene: TRBJ2-7; D gene: NA; clone size: medium-sized; V gene: TRBV19
CDR3 protein: CASSPSGVSLQPWEDTQYF; CDR3 DNA: TGTGCCAGTAGCCCTAGCGGCGTAAGCCTCCAACCCTGGGAAGATACGCAGTATTTT; J gene: TRBJ2-3; D gene: TRBD2; clone size: NA; V gene: TRBV19
CDR3 protein: CAWGLQETQYF; CDR3 DNA: TGTGCCTGGGGTTTGCAAGAGACCCAGTACTTC; J gene: TRBJ2-5; D gene: NA; clone size: NA; V gene: TRBV30
CDR3 protein: CSVGQGYSNQPQHF; CDR3 DNA: TGCAGCGTTGGGCAGGGATATAGCAATCAGCCCCAGCATTTT; J gene: TRBJ1-5; D gene: NA; clone size: few; V gene: TRBV29-1
CDR3 protein: CASRIDRGRTEAFF; CDR3 DNA: TGTGCCAGCAGGATCGACAGGGGGCGAACTGAAGCTTTCTTT; J gene: TRBJ1-1; D gene: TRBD1; clone size: NA; V gene: TRBV5-4
CDR3 protein: CASSLVPGETQYF; CDR3 DNA: TGTGCCAGCAGCTTGGTACCGGGTGAGACCCAGTACTTC; J gene: TRBJ2-5; D gene: NA; clone size: NA; V gene: TRBV5-4
CDR3 protein: CASSYLGQQKGGYTF; CDR3 DNA: TGTGCCAGCAGTTACTTGGGACAGCAAAAAGGTGGCTACACCTTC; J gene: TRBJ1-2; D gene: TRBD1; clone size: NA; V gene: TRBV6-6
CDR3 protein: CASSYSIGSRPYNSPLHF; CDR3 DNA: TGTGCCAGCAGTTACTCGATTGGGAGCCGACCCTATAATTCACCCCTCCACTTT; J gene: TRBJ1-6; D gene: NA; clone size: few; V gene: TRBV6-5
CDR3 protein: CASRGAGVNQETQYF; CDR3 DNA: TGTGCCAGTAGGGGGGCGGGGGTGAACCAAGAGACCCAGTACTTC; J gene: TRBJ2-5; D gene: NA; clone size: NA; V gene: TRBV19
CDR3 protein: CASSFGVSGANVLTF; CDR3 DNA: TGTGCCAGCAGCTTCGGGGTCTCTGGGGCCAACGTCCTGACTTTC; J gene: TRBJ2-6; D gene: NA; clone size: NA; V gene: TRBV7-2
CDR3 protein: CAIASSGTYEQYF; CDR3 DNA: TGTGCCATCGCCTCTAGCGGGACCTACGAGCAGTACTTC; J gene: TRBJ2-7; D gene: TRBD2; clone size: NA; V gene: TRBV10-3
CDR3 protein: CASSTSVGTGPYGYGYTF; CDR3 DNA: TGTGCCAGTAGCACCTCGGTCGGGACAGGGCCTTACGGCTATGGCTACACCTTC; J gene: TRBJ1-2; D gene: TRBD1; clone size: NA; V gene: TRBV19
CDR3 protein: CASSSGTPPYEQYF; CDR3 DNA: TGCGCCAGCAGCTCCGGGACGCCTCCCTACGAGCAGTACTTC; J gene: TRBJ2-7; D gene: NA; clone size: NA; V gene: TRBV5-1
CDR3 protein: CASSEYRATQYF; CDR3 DNA: TGTGCCAGCAGTGAATACAGGGCGACCCAGTACTTC; J gene: TRBJ2-5; D gene: NA; clone size: few; V gene: TRBV6-1
CDR3 protein: CASIKFVGTSGYNEQFF; CDR3 DNA: TGTGCCAGCATCAAATTCGTTGGGACTAGCGGCTACAATGAGCAGTTCTTC; J gene: TRBJ2-1; D gene: TRBD2; clone size: NA; V gene: TRBV27
CDR3 protein: CASSPRARYGYTF; CDR3 DNA: TGTGCCAGCAGCCCCAGGGCTCGGTATGGCTACACCTTC; J gene: TRBJ1-2; D gene: NA; clone size: NA; V gene: TRBV11-1
CDR3 protein: CASSLGGGSYNEQFF; CDR3 DNA: TGTGCCAGCAGCTTGGGGGGGGGGTCCTACAATGAGCAGTTCTTC; J gene: TRBJ2-1; D gene: TRBD2; clone size: NA; V gene: TRBV11-3
CDR3 protein: CASSEDSGGGNEQYF; CDR3 DNA: TGTGCCAGCAGTGAGGATAGCGGGGGGGGCAATGAGCAGTACTTC; J gene: TRBJ2-7; D gene: TRBD2; clone size: NA; V gene: TRBV11-3
CDR3 protein: CASKAQGETDEQFF; CDR3 DNA: TGTGCCAGTAAGGCCCAGGGGGAAACGGATGAGCAGTTCTTC; J gene: TRBJ2-1; D gene: TRBD1; clone size: medium-sized; V gene: TRBV19
CDR3 protein: CASSDGDTGELFF; CDR3 DNA: TGTGCCAGCAGTGACGGGGACACCGGGGAGCTGTTTTTT; J gene: TRBJ2-2; D gene: NA; clone size: medium-sized; V gene: TRBV6-4
CDR3 protein: CAWNPDRGYSGANVLTF; CDR3 DNA: TGTGCCTGGAACCCAGACAGGGGATACTCTGGGGCCAACGTCCTGACTTTC; J gene: TRBJ2-6; D gene: TRBD1; clone size: NA; V gene: TRBV30
CDR3 protein: CASSLARSSGNTIYF; CDR3 DNA: TGTGCCAGCAGCTTAGCGCGCAGCTCTGGAAACACCATATATTTT; J gene: TRBJ1-3; D gene: NA; clone size: NA; V gene: TRBV7-9
CDR3 protein: CAWRTDRGNYGYTF; CDR3 DNA: TGTGCCTGGAGGACGGACAGGGGGAACTATGGCTACACCTTC; J gene: TRBJ1-2; D gene: TRBD1; clone size: NA; V gene: TRBV30
CDR3 protein: CASSWTSSPGDTQYF; CDR3 DNA: TGTGCCAGCAGCTGGACTAGCAGCCCAGGGGATACGCAGTATTTT; J gene: TRBJ2-3; D gene: TRBD2; clone size: NA; V gene: TRBV5-4
CDR3 protein: CASERIAGMGHEQFF; CDR3 DNA: TGTGCCTCTGAAAGGATCGCGGGGATGGGGCACGAGCAGTTCTTC; J gene: TRBJ2-1; D gene: NA; clone size: NA; V gene: TRBV30
CDR3 protein: CASSPSDRGGSPLHF; CDR3 DNA: TGTGCCAGCAGTCCATCGGACAGGGGGGGTTCACCCCTCCACTTT; J gene: TRBJ1-6; D gene: TRBD1; clone size: few; V gene: TRBV27
CDR3 protein: CASSYSKGGGSDTQYF; CDR3 DNA: TGTGCCAGCAGTTACTCGAAGGGGGGGGGGTCAGATACGCAGTATTTT; J gene: TRBJ2-3; D gene: NA; clone size: few; V gene: TRBV6-6
CDR3 protein: CAWTYSWGSNSPLHF; CDR3 DNA: TGTGCCTGGACCTATTCGTGGGGAAGTAATTCACCCCTCCACTTT; J gene: TRBJ1-6; D gene: NA; clone size: NA; V gene: TRBV30
CDR3 protein: CASSSGQIFVGYTF; CDR3 DNA: TGTGCCAGTAGCTCGGGACAGATTTTTGTTGGCTACACCTTC; J gene: TRBJ1-2; D gene: TRBD1; clone size: medium-sized; V gene: TRBV19
CDR3 protein: CAWSRGQGDGYTF; CDR3 DNA: TGTGCCTGGAGTCGAGGACAGGGGGATGGCTACACCTTC; J gene: TRBJ1-2; D gene: TRBD1; clone size: NA; V gene: TRBV30
CDR3 protein: CASSLGGQGEQFF; CDR3 DNA: TGTGCCAGCAGCCTGGGGGGACAGGGGGAGCAGTTCTTC; J gene: TRBJ2-1; D gene: TRBD1; clone size: NA; V gene: TRBV11-1
CDR3 protein: CASSPPGLALEQFF; CDR3 DNA: TGTGCCAGCAGCCCGCCTGGACTAGCATTGGAGCAGTTCTTC; J gene: TRBJ2-1; D gene: TRBD2; clone size: medium-sized; V gene: TRBV11-3
CDR3 protein: CASSHNTGELFF; CDR3 DNA: TGTGCCAGCAGCCATAACACCGGGGAGCTGTTTTTT; J gene: TRBJ2-2; D gene: NA; clone size: NA; V gene: TRBV6-6
CDR3 protein: CASMGLAGGTGELFF; CDR3 DNA: TGTGCCAGCATGGGACTAGCGGGAGGCACCGGGGAGCTGTTTTTT; J gene: TRBJ2-2; D gene: TRBD2; clone size: NA; V gene: TRBV6-4
CDR3 protein: CASTTGAGELFF; CDR3 DNA: TGTGCCAGCACCACAGGGGCCGGGGAGCTGTTTTTT; J gene: TRBJ2-2; D gene: TRBD1; clone size: NA; V gene: TRBV11-1
CDR3 protein: CATSRVRQGSRELFF; CDR3 DNA: TGTGCCACCAGCAGAGTACGACAGGGGAGCCGGGAGCTGTTTTTT; J gene: TRBJ2-2; D gene: TRBD1; clone size: few; V gene: TRBV15
CDR3 protein: CSARDGTSDTGELFF; CDR3 DNA: TGCAGTGCTAGAGATGGGACTAGCGACACCGGGGAGCTGTTTTTT; J gene: TRBJ2-2; D gene: TRBD2; clone size: NA; V gene: TRBV20-1
CDR3 protein: CASSSSRRLDTQYF; CDR3 DNA: TGTGCCAGCAGCTCCAGTCGCCGTCTCGATACGCAGTATTTT; J gene: TRBJ2-3; D gene: NA; clone size: NA; V gene: TRBV5-4